These 20 T cell receptor beta chains share one sample of origin, sequenced in a study of T cell responses to AZD1222 COVID-19 vaccine. Profiled with immunoSEQ multiplex PCR; TCRdb holds only in-frame clones, not every one. The sample comprises about 140,000 clones, just over 90% of which are singletons, and roughly 9.1% rests with the top ten. The sample was peripheral blood, taken on day 0 of AZD1222 vaccination. Receptors originate from an adult in good health.

The chain links TRBV5-6 to TRBJ1-5; 7 bases match TRBD1. The CDR3 covers 14 residues. V trimming: 4 bases; J trimming: 4 bases; junction bases outside the gene matches: 5. Germline V CDR1 and CDR2: SGHDT, YYEEEE. CDR3 sequence: CASSETGRNQPQHF. In DNA, the CDR3 is TGTGCCAGCAGCGAGACAGGGCGAAATCAGCCCCAGCATTTT.

For this clone: The same CDR3 can be traced to other DNA sequences in this sample. This rearrangement joins TRBV5-1 to TRBJ1-2; 8 bases align to TRBD1. The junction had 3 bases not matched to a gene; V was cut back by 0 bases and J by 8 bases. Germline V gene lookup returns CDR1 SGHRS and CDR2 YFSETQ. The CDR3 runs 13 residues. This CDR3 reads CASSLAGGRGYTF. The CDR3 DNA reads TGCGCCAGCAGCTTGGCAGGGGGCAGGGGCTACACCTTC.

The chain carries TRBV3-1 (or the pseudogene TRBV3-2) and TRBJ2-5; D possibly corresponds to TRBD2 (6 bases). This CDR3 contains 15 residues. Germline values: CDR1 LGHDT, CDR2 YNNKEL (reference sequence). Trimming stripped 0 bases from V and 3 bases from J, with 11 bases between. The CDR3 region is CASSQDRWGEETQYF. The CDR3 DNA is TGTGCCAGCAGCCAAGATAGGTGGGGGGAAGAGACCCAGTACTTC.

V usage is TRBV6-1 and J usage is TRBJ1-5, with D perhaps TRBD1 (6 bases). The CDR3 is 15 amino acids. The germline V gene has CDR1 MNHNS and CDR2 SASEGT. Trimming shortened V by 2 bases and J by 4 bases, and 12 bases separated the two germline ends. CDR3 in DNA: TGTGCCAGCAGTGAATGGGCAGGGGATAATCAGCCCCAGCATTTT. It translates to CASSEWAGDNQPQHF.

This chain uses TRBV6-5 with TRBJ2-1; 11 bases align to TRBD2. There are 16 residues in the CDR3. In germline, CDR1 is MNHEY, CDR2 SVGAGI. The V gene end was trimmed by 4 bases and the J gene end by 6 bases; junction bases not matched to a gene: 8. CDR3 amino acids: CASSSHSGGAANEQFF. CDR3 coding DNA: TGTGCCAGCAGTTCCCATAGCGGGGGGGCAGCCAATGAGCAGTTCTTC.

The rearrangement joins TRBV7-2 to TRBJ1-5; no definite D call. Per the germline V gene, CDR1 is SGHTA and CDR2 is FQGNSA. This CDR3 has 13 amino acids. V was pared by 2 bases and J by 5 bases, with 7 bases between. The CDR3 spells CASSLWRDQPQHF. The CDR3 nucleotides are TGTGCCAGCAGCTTATGGCGAGATCAGCCCCAGCATTTT.

This chain joins TRBV19 and TRBJ1-1; 8 bases are a match to TRBD1. V shed 3 bases, J shed 5 bases, and the junction held 8 bases outside the gene matches. CDR1 LNHDA and CDR2 SQIVND come from the germline V gene (reference sequence). The CDR3 covers 15 residues. CDR3 in DNA: TGTGCCAGTAGTATCGGCGGCAGGGGGCTTACTGAAGCTTTCTTT. Residues: CASSIGGRGLTEAFF.

This clone has only one observation. This chain joins TRBV10-3 and TRBJ2-7; 7 bases fit TRBD1. Trimming cost V 10 bases and J 3 bases; bases outside gene matches: 15. The CDR3 is 15 amino acids. Germline assignment: CDR1 ENHRY and CDR2 SYGVKD. In nucleotides, the CDR3 is TGTGCCACCCGCGAACCGACAGGGATCAGCTACGAGCAGTACTTC. This translates into CATREPTGISYEQYF.

V gene TRBV7-9 combines with J gene TRBJ2-1, with TRBD2 matching over 8 bases. The CDR3 spans 15 residues. V trimming: 3 bases; J trimming: 7 bases; junction bases outside the gene matches: 8. Germline CDR1 SEHNR, CDR2 FQNEAQ (reference sequence). The CDR3: CASSLRSGGANEQFF. The CDR3 DNA follows: TGTGCCAGCAGCTTGAGGTCCGGGGGGGCTAATGAGCAGTTCTTC.

This chain uses TRBV5-1 with TRBJ2-1; weak D call: TRBD2 (6 bases). This CDR3 has 15 amino acids. The V gene's germline CDR1 is SGHRS and CDR2 YFSETQ. Trimming stripped 4 bases from V and 2 bases from J, with 13 bases between. This chain's CDR3 is CASSPGTDTYNEQFF. As DNA, the CDR3 is TGCGCCAGCAGCCCCGGGACTGACACCTACAATGAGCAGTTCTTC.

The rearrangement links TRBV7-2 to TRBJ1-2; D gene unclear. The CDR3 is made up of 14 amino acids. CDR1 is SGHTA and CDR2 is FQGNSA in the germline V gene. The V end lost 5 bases, the J end lost 2 bases, and 12 bases lay between the germline ends. The CDR3 coding sequence is TGTGCCAGCAGCCAACGGAGTCCCAACTATGGCTACACCTTC. This codes for CASSQRSPNYGYTF.

This clone was detected only once. V gene TRBV11-2 combines with J gene TRBJ2-5, with TRBD2 matching 14 bases. This CDR3 region has 16 residues. The V gene end was trimmed by 5 bases and the J gene end by 2 bases; junction bases not matched to a gene: 4. The V gene's germline CDR1 is SGHAT and CDR2 FQNNGV. CDR3 nucleotides: TGTGCCAGCAGCACCCGACTAGCGGGGGGGCAAGAGACCCAGTACTTC. Translated: CASSTRLAGGQETQYF.

The chain couples TRBV24-1 to TRBJ2-1, with TRBD2 matching over 11 bases. Germline V gene lookup returns CDR1 KGHDR and CDR2 SFDVKD. There are 17 residues in the CDR3. The ends lost 4 bases at V and 8 bases at J; junction bases unmatched: 12. CDR3 region: CATSDTSGLAARDEQFF. The CDR3 coding sequence is TGTGCCACCAGTGACACTTCGGGACTAGCGGCTAGGGATGAGCAGTTCTTC.

The chain links TRBV4-3 to TRBJ1-2; possibly TRBD1 for D (6 bases). The germline V gene has CDR1 LGHNA and CDR2 YSLEER. CDR3 length: 19 residues. V was shortened by 0 bases and J by 2 bases, with 22 bases between the two germline ends. DNA for the CDR3: TGCGCCAGCAGCCAAGATAACCGGGACAATGGAGGCAAGAACTATGGCTACACCTTC. This sequence encodes CASSQDNRDNGGKNYGYTF.

The CDR3 bases are TGTGCCAGCAAGTGGGGGAATCAGGAAGCTTTCTTT. Amino acid sequence: CASKWGNQEAFF. This chain connects TRBV28 to TRBJ1-1; D might be TRBD1 (5 bases). CDR1 and CDR2 (germline): MDHEN, SYDVKM. The CDR3 contains 12 residues. V was trimmed by 7 bases and J by 8 bases, leaving 14 bases between them. Combining the CDR3 with reference TRBV28 and TRBJ1-1 gives the whole variable domain DVKVTQSSRYLVKRTGEKVFLECVQDMDHENMFWYRQDPGLGLRLIYFSYDVKMKEKGDIPEGYSVSREKKERFSLILESASTNQTSMYLCASKWGNQEAFFGQGTRLTVV.

V gene TRBV9 combines with J gene TRBJ1-1; 12 bases match TRBD1. Germline lookup yields CDR1 SGDLS and CDR2 YYNGEE. The CDR3 consists of 15 residues. Germline trimming cut 3 bases from V and 6 bases from J; bases unmatched to any gene: 6. The CDR3 here is CASSAGQGASSEAFF. The CDR3 DNA is TGTGCCAGCAGCGCGGGACAGGGGGCGAGCTCTGAAGCTTTCTTT.

This clone was seen just once. The V call is TRBV6-5, the J call TRBJ1-1, with D unclear. This CDR3 comprises 13 residues. V was clipped by 4 bases and J by 1 base, with 7 bases between them. The V gene's germline CDR1 is MNHEY and CDR2 SVGAGI. The CDR3 sequence is CASSFGRNTEAFF. DNA of the CDR3: TGTGCCAGCAGTTTTGGTAGGAACACTGAAGCTTTCTTT.

The chain recombines TRBV28 with TRBJ2-7, with D unresolved. Trimming cost V 3 bases and J 4 bases, with 4 bases left between them. Germline lookup yields CDR1 MDHEN and CDR2 SYDVKM. This CDR3 is built from 11 residues. The CDR3 is CASSFRYEQYF. The CDR3 region has the DNA TGTGCCAGCAGTTTTAGGTACGAGCAGTACTTC.

The genes are TRBV6-5 and TRBJ2-5, with D perhaps TRBD1 (5 bases). The CDR3 contains 12 residues. The V and J ends lost 7 bases and 5 bases respectively, with 11 bases between them. Germline V gene sequence: CDR1 MNHEY, CDR2 SVGAGI. This CDR3 is CASMGLDETQYF. Here the CDR3 DNA reads TGTGCCAGCATGGGGCTCGACGAGACCCAGTACTTC.

This chain uses TRBV30 with TRBJ1-2; no definite D call. Germline V gene data show CDR1 as GTSNPN and CDR2 as SVGIG (reference sequence). Trimming pared 4 bases from V and 0 bases from J, leaving 12 bases between. The length of the CDR3 is 14 residues. The CDR3: CAWTGEVTNYGYTF. CDR3 coding DNA: TGTGCCTGGACCGGGGAAGTGACTAACTATGGCTACACCTTC.